The text below deals with one T cell receptor (beta chain). It lacks a known antigen. There are no base qualities to consult, and no much larger clone falls within one base. The CDR3, cysteine through phenylalanine, is 14 amino acids long. Left in the record is the CDR3 DNA by itself, 42 bases read in frame from the first base. As encoded in the germline V gene (reference sequence), CDR1 is SGHNT while CDR2 is YYREEE. V is reduced by 0 bases and J by 8 bases, leaving a spacing of 12 bases between them. The sample belongs to a study of cytomegalovirus exposure and HLA in healthy donors (dated 2017 in TCRdb). A note on the overall study: An earlier analysis of 587 of the donors reported approximately 270 Gb of sequence data and some 100 million unique TCR beta sequences from approximately 180 million T cells. The T cell repertoires of roughly 660 subjects were profiled by immunosequencing and related to cytomegalovirus serostatus. Four or five DR-DQ haplotypes were handled as single units for association and clustering, since linkage in the cohort was strong. A later genetic analysis took genome-wide SNP genotypes for about 55% of the roughly 670 donors and used that subset as a discovery cohort. In an earlier analysis of 587 of the donors, high-throughput TCR beta sequencing was used to judge whether each TCR beta V gene segment behaved as functional or pseudogenic. On average, around 240,000 unique TCR beta nucleotide sequences were sequenced per donor among about 400 genotyped donors of the cohort, with 15% to 20% of those sequences being non-productive. The study aimed to test whether signatures of past pathogen exposure could be identified by cataloging public T cell receptors. Of the roughly 410 genotyped donors, roughly 76% were placed in the genetic ancestry cluster associated with self-reported Caucasian donors. About 330 gigabases of sequencing data and 70 million to 100 million unique TCR sequences made up an early release that covered several hundred HLA-typed donors. HLA typing included class I and class II loci at four-digit resolution. The number of donors typed differed by locus, with about 629-640 for A, B, C, DRB1 and DQB1, about 500 for DQA1, under 610 for DPA1, and about 450 for DPB1. All discovery cohort repertoires had been generated using a single sequencing platform. A separate validation cohort of roughly 120 different subjects was used in addition to the approximately 610-subject first cohort. Rather than using new phenotypic data, the later analysis identified candidate immune exposures from TCR beta sequences and from how often those sequences occurred across donors. To predict cytomegalovirus infection status, the study brought together high-throughput TCR immunosequencing, statistical association of individual TCRs with disease status, and machine learning. Donor age, sex, ethnicity and CMV serostatus were compiled together with the repertoire data. A later analysis re-examined previously published TCR beta repertoires from more than 550 donors and added high-resolution HLA genotyping to investigate patterns of TCR occurrence.

The library came from the immunoSEQ multiplex PCR assay. The multiplex PCR relied on a mix of 60 forward primers for TCR Vbeta segments and 13 reverse primers for TCR Jbeta segments. The CDR3 region of rearranged TCR beta genes was amplified from genomic DNA with a multiplex PCR assay. The amplified TCR beta libraries were sequenced on the Illumina HiSeq System as 87-base-pair reads. As for the authors' bioinformatics: In a later analysis, tens of millions of unique TCR beta chains were counted across the roughly 610 repertoires, and roughly 10 million of these chains were shared by at least two donors. To remove PCR and sequencing errors, raw reads were error-corrected and collapsed into unique sequences using a nearest-neighbor algorithm that merged closely related sequences. CDR3 sequences were aligned to IMGT reference sequences to assign V, D and J gene segments. Each retained sequence needed at least a six-nucleotide match to both a V gene segment and a J gene segment. Rearrangements were classified as productive when the CDR3 lacked stop codons and remained in frame with V and J, and all other rearrangements were classified as non-productive. CDR3 was defined according to IMGT convention as the region running from the second conserved V-encoded cysteine to the conserved J-encoded phenylalanine. Sequences without an unambiguous match to a single V gene segment were excluded from the earlier analysis of a few hundred of the donors. An earlier analysis of 500 to 700 of the donors classified V segments as functional when productive rearrangements were above 56.7% and as segregating when the standard deviation between donors was above 5%. To diagnose cytomegalovirus status from the catalog of TCR beta chain sequences, a statistical classification framework was built. In a later analysis, V and J genes were assigned by comparing TCR nucleotide sequences against IMGT/GENE-DB human TR gene sequences. A later analysis assigned CDR3 sequences and most-parsimonious VDJ recombination scenarios with the TCRdist pipeline. In a later analysis, every TCR beta chain was defined by the combination of its CDR3 amino acid sequence and its V-gene family, and reads without a unique V-gene family were dropped. As a way to deal with suspected cross-contamination and a sequencing artifact, a later analysis dropped over 550 nucleotide sequences that were highly shared and had low generation probability. For each public chain, a later analysis derived a clonal expansion index from normalized ranks of inferred template counts within each repertoire. Generation probabilities in a later analysis came from a VDJ recombination model fitted to out-of-frame rearrangements, and those results were checked against IGoR. In a later analysis, TCR-TCR, TCR-HLA and TCR-CMV co-occurrence was scored with hypergeometric tests, and a repertoire-size bias correction was applied to TCR pairs. A later analysis estimated false discovery rates by permuting HLA or CMV assignments 20 times. In a later analysis, co-occurring TCRs were grouped using DBSCAN, and TCRdist sequence similarity was added for clustering within HLA-allele-positive subsets. Repertoires with fewer than 30,000 or more than 120,000 public chains were left out of co-occurrence clustering, as were a handful of repertoires with anomalous nucleotide sharing. This immuneACCESS table, as held by TCRdb, lists in-frame sequences with V and J called but not all clones. Of the missing ones, under half trace to an unresolved V gene in checked studies; the others have no known cause. Clone size and V and J calls were adopted from that table, with D and trimming inferred from the DNA. This sample has approximately 90,000 clones in its table, and around three quarters of those were observed once. The ten largest clones capture more than 13% of the sample.

The cohort consisted of more than 650 healthy bone marrow donors. All cohort members were sampled while nominally healthy, although unrecorded immune exposures were likely present. The donor was CMV seropositive and was included in the group of 250 to 350 seropositive cohort members. Each donor provided a peripheral blood sample, and peripheral blood mononuclear cells were used for TCR beta sequencing. Genomic DNA was extracted from the blood cell samples with the Qiagen DNeasy Blood Extraction Kit. The full study reports these points: Sequencing depth was assumed to be roughly uniform across donors in the presence/absence analyses, though that assumption may not hold. Three of the identified cytomegalovirus-associated TCR beta chains were confirmed in vitro to be specific for cytomegalovirus antigens. Specific HLA alleles were associated with about 17,000 TCR beta sequences at a false discovery rate of 0.05 in a later analysis. Most TCR sequences were observed very rarely across donors, whereas some public TCRs were present in many individuals. Correlated functional status among segregating V segments might reflect linkage disequilibrium, but an unknown experimental factor could not be ruled out. According to the authors, the approach could potentially be generalized to other disease states and immunological phenotypes. In a later analysis, TCR association rates were found to vary across HLA loci, with the most associated TCRs seen for DRB1 alleles and the fewest for HLA-C alleles. In a later analysis, most CMV-associated TCR beta chains were found to appear HLA-restricted, with HLA associations seemingly driven largely by CMV exposure. A further reported finding was that TCR beta sequences accurately predicted the HLA-A and HLA-B alleles for most subjects in the first cohort. The cohort was sequenced for TCR beta chains only, and without alpha or paired-chain data the features that could be detected were limited. A group of highly shared sequence variants was considered likely to be a technical artifact of the sequencing pipeline. V-gene and J-gene trimming of TCR beta chains was associated with a missense DCLRE1C variant in a later genetic analysis, and the association was replicated in an independent cohort. The classifier was reported to diagnose cytomegalovirus status with high specificity and sensitivity in both the original and validation cohorts. Because counts were too low, fewer than 20 rarely observed V segments, including chromosome 9 orphons, were excluded from the earlier analysis of 587 of the donors. HLA typing was unavailable for some donors at each locus, so association tests used only the typed subset. The study listed 150 to 200 TCR beta chains as associated with cytomegalovirus. Some IMGT-functional V segments, including TRBV6-2 and TRBV6-3, could not be told apart with the 87-base-pair reads, so those segments were excluded. According to a later analysis, parvovirus B19, influenza, CMV and Epstein-Barr virus appeared linked to several top co-occurrence clusters. Broadly in line with IMGT annotations, most TCR beta V segments showed up in productive rearrangements about 90% or about 30% of the time in an earlier analysis of approximately 600 of the donors. When HLA alleles, especially DR and DQ, strongly co-occurred, attributing TCR associations to individual alleles was difficult. A later genetic analysis reported fewer N-insertions in productive TCRs among donors in an Asian-associated ancestry cluster than the roughly 620-donor mean. For the cohort, immune exposure information was limited to CMV serostatus. In a later analysis, HLA-associated TCR beta chains were found to be more clonally expanded and to have lower generation probabilities than equally common non-associated chains.

This TCR was recovered from a woman in her 50s in good health and CMV-seropositive. Sequences were obtained from PBMCs. The chain links TRBV5-4 with TRBJ2-4; TRBD2 is possibly the D segment (6 matching bases). The DNA reads TGTGCCAGCAGCTTGGTGGGCCGGAGGGACATTCAGTACTTC. It translates as CASSLVGRRDIQYF.